One sample yielded the 18 T cell receptor beta chains listed below, sequenced in a study of blood T cell repertoires in COVID-19. Profiled with immunoSEQ multiplex PCR; TCRdb holds only in-frame clones, not every one. Here the sample spans some 87,000 clones, approximately 78% being singletons. Sequencing was carried out using peripheral blood. These receptors came from a human donor in a cohort sampled during active COVID-19.

Written as DNA, the CDR3 is TGTGCCAGCAGCATCGAGAGGGCAGCCCATCAGCCCCAGCATTTT. Translated, it gives CASSIERAAHQPQHF. This chain connects TRBV5-8 to TRBJ1-5; the D is unclear. CDR1 is SGHTS, CDR2 YDEGEE, per germline. CDR3 length: 15 amino acids. The V gene lost 4 bases and the J gene lost 5 bases, with 16 bases spanning the gap.

The table lists this clone with a few counts. This chain uses TRBV27 with TRBJ1-1; D is perhaps TRBD1 (5 bases). V was cut by 11 bases and J by 5 bases, with 15 bases left in between. The CDR3 contains 12 residues. Germline V gives CDR1 MNHEY, CDR2 SMNVEV (reference sequence). This CDR3 is CALGQGETEAFF. The CDR3 DNA sequence: TGTGCCCTCGGGCAGGGTGAGACTGAAGCTTTCTTT.

This chain uses TRBV5-1 with TRBJ2-7, with 9 bases lining up with TRBD1. Germline trimming cut 4 bases from V and 5 bases from J; bases unmatched to any gene: 13. The CDR3 covers 16 residues. Germline loops: CDR1 SGHRS, CDR2 YFSETQ. The CDR3 DNA reads as TGCGCCAGCAGCCTTCCCTCCGGGACAGGGTGGGACGAGCAGTACTTC. It yields the protein CASSLPSGTGWDEQYF.

This chain uses TRBV7-9 with TRBJ1-2; 10 bases align to TRBD1. CDR3 length: 14 residues. Per the germline V gene, CDR1 is SEHNR and CDR2 is FQNEAQ (reference sequence). The V segment lost 5 bases and the J segment 3 bases; nucleotides outside the gene matches: 3. The CDR3 DNA is TGTGCCAGCAGCCCGGGGACAGGGGACTATGGCTACACCTTC. Translating gives CASSPGTGDYGYTF.

This chain links TRBV2 with TRBJ1-1; D remains ambiguous. The CDR3 spans 14 residues. Germline V gives CDR1 SNHLY, CDR2 FYNNEI. Trimming stripped 3 bases from V and 0 bases from J, with 8 bases between. Here the CDR3 DNA reads TGTGCCAGCAGTGACTCGAGAGTGAACACTGAAGCTTTCTTT. Amino acids: CASSDSRVNTEAFF.

The chain combines TRBV7-2 with TRBJ1-4; TRBD1 aligns across 8 bases. There are 15 residues in the CDR3. CDR1 and CDR2 from the germline V gene are SGHTA and FQGNSA. With 7 bases clipped from V and 5 bases from J, the junction kept 9 bases outside the gene matches. The CDR3 region is CASNRQGPSNEKLFF. CDR3 bases: TGTGCCAGCAACCGACAGGGGCCATCCAATGAAAAACTGTTTTTT.

V usage is TRBV7-3 and J usage is TRBJ2-1, with TRBD1 matching 8 bases. The CDR3 is 15 residues long. V was pared by 1 base and J by 8 bases, with 7 bases of the junction left unmatched. CDR1 and CDR2 (germline): SGHTA, FQGTGA. CDR3 coding DNA: TGTGCCAGCAGCTTAAATACAGGGGGGTCCGATGAGCAGTTCTTC. Amino acids: CASSLNTGGSDEQFF.

The chain employs TRBV11-2 and TRBJ1-1, with D possibly TRBD1 on 5 matching bases. Germline V gene data show CDR1 as SGHAT and CDR2 as FQNNGV. The CDR3 runs 14 residues. V dropped 7 bases and J dropped 8 bases, with 20 bases sitting between them. Here the CDR3 reads CASIRTGDRAEAFF. The DNA of the CDR3 is TGTGCCAGCATTCGTACGGGGGATCGGGCGGAAGCTTTCTTT.

This chain connects TRBV5-8 to TRBJ1-4, with TRBD1 as a possible D gene (5 bases). CDR1 is SGHTS and CDR2 is YDEGEE in the germline V gene. The CDR3 runs to 17 residues. V was shortened by 4 bases and J by 4 bases, with 20 bases between the two germline ends. The CDR3 sequence: CASSPLPGGGDNEKLFF. In DNA form, the CDR3 reads TGTGCCAGCAGCCCCTTACCTGGGGGAGGGGATAATGAAAAACTGTTTTTT.

The chain combines TRBV11-2 with TRBJ1-2; D unclear. The CDR3 loop spans 14 amino acids. Germline CDR1 is SGHAT and CDR2 is FQNNGV. V was clipped by 6 bases and J by 0 bases, with 11 bases between them. CDR3 bases: TGTGCCAGCAGTTGGGGAGCCACTAACTATGGCTACACCTTC. It specifies CASSWGATNYGYTF.

This clone came up once. The V call is TRBV5-4, the J call TRBJ2-3; D is possibly TRBD1 (5 bases). The germline V and J ends were trimmed by 3 bases and 0 bases, with 11 bases remaining between them. Germline V gives CDR1 SGHNT, CDR2 YYREEE (reference sequence). This CDR3 is built from 15 residues. The CDR3 reads CASSSRQLSTDTQYF. Here the CDR3 DNA reads TGTGCCAGCAGCTCTAGACAGCTTAGCACAGATACGCAGTATTTT.

This rearrangement joins TRBV28 to TRBJ1-2; TRBD1 might be the D (5 bases). Looked up from germline, CDR1 is MDHEN and CDR2 is SYDVKM. The CDR3 extends over 11 amino acids. V was pared by 8 bases and J by 7 bases, with 11 bases between. This chain's CDR3 is CASRRGSGYTF. The CDR3 DNA reads as TGTGCCAGCCGGCGGGGGAGTGGCTACACCTTC.

V usage is TRBV7-3 and J usage is TRBJ2-7, with D perhaps TRBD2 (5 bases). V lost 2 bases and J lost 5, with 10 bases in between. The CDR3 totals 13 residues. The germline V gene encodes CDR1 SGHTA and CDR2 FQGTGA. CDR3 DNA: TGTGCCAGCAGCTTATTGGCGGGCCACGAGCAGTACTTC. Translated: CASSLLAGHEQYF.

The chain recombines TRBV20-1 with TRBJ1-2; D possibly corresponds to TRBD1 (5 bases). The V gene lost 5 bases and the J gene lost 8 bases, with 12 bases spanning the gap. CDR3 length: 11 amino acids. Germline CDR1 DFQATT, CDR2 SNEGSKA (reference sequence). This chain's CDR3 is CSAAQAYGYTF. The CDR3 DNA is TGCAGTGCTGCACAGGCTTACGGCTACACCTTC.

The chain carries TRBV24-1 and TRBJ2-4; tentatively, D is TRBD2 (6 bases). The V end lost 4 bases, the J end lost 1 base, and 10 bases lay between the germline ends. The CDR3 runs 15 residues. The V gene's germline CDR1 is KGHDR and CDR2 SFDVKD. DNA of the CDR3: TGTGCCACCAGTGAGTCAGGAGGGGCCAAAAACATTCAGTACTTC. It specifies CATSESGGAKNIQYF.

CDR3 bases: TGTGCCAGCAGTTTAGCCGGGACAGGGAGATCTGGGGCCAACGTCCTGACTTTC. Residues: CASSLAGTGRSGANVLTF. The genes are TRBV27 and TRBJ2-6, with 9 nucleotides matching TRBD1. This CDR3 has 18 residues. V was clipped by 2 bases and J by 1 base; unmatched bases: 6. From germline, CDR1 is MNHEY and CDR2 SMNVEV (reference sequence).

The rearrangement links TRBV5-1 to TRBJ2-2, with 13 bases matching TRBD2. CDR1 is SGHRS, CDR2 YFSETQ, per germline. The CDR3 is 18 residues long. The V gene end was trimmed by 2 bases and the J gene end by 2 bases; junction bases not matched to a gene: 6. The DNA for the CDR3 is TGCGCCAGCAGCTTTCCGACTAGCGGGGGGATCAACACCGGGGAGCTGTTTTTT. It specifies CASSFPTSGGINTGELFF.

The chain is built from TRBV9 and TRBJ2-1; 9 positions match TRBD2. Germline loops: CDR1 SGDLS, CDR2 YYNGEE. The CDR3 is made up of 15 amino acids. J gave up 12 bases and V 4 bases, and 14 bases lay outside the gene matches. The CDR3 spells CASSTEAGGAVTQFF. The DNA for the CDR3 is TGTGCCAGCAGCACCGAAGCGGGGGGAGCAGTAACGCAGTTCTTC. Looking up the rest from reference TRBV9 and TRBJ2-1 gives the full variable domain: DSGVTQTPKHLITATGQRVTLRCSPRSGDLSVYWYQQSLDQGLQFLIQYYNGEERAKGNILERFSAQQFPDLHSELNLSSLELGDSALYFCASSTEAGGAVTQFFGPGTRLTVL.